The text below deals with one TCR beta chain. As processed by the authors: Amplification from reference gene primers served as the basis for estimated nucleated cell counts. The data were produced by immunoSEQ multiplex PCR, yet TCRdb's version contains in-frame clones alone and is incomplete. V, J and clone size are taken as reported in that table, and D and trimming were inferred from the DNA itself. The sample shows 130,000 or so clones, about 74% of them seen only once. This sample was taken from a study of blood T cell repertoires in COVID-19. Turning to the study itself: Both acute and convalescent COVID-19 samples were obtained from the United States, Italy and Spain. PBMCs, B-cell-depleted T cells, or T cells provided the cDNA or gDNA that made up the material.

There are 14 residues in the CDR3. Looked up from germline, CDR1 is SGHTA and CDR2 is FQGNSA. V lost 5 bases and J lost 3, with 13 bases in between. The chain has TRBV7-2 and TRBJ1-2, with D possibly matching TRBD1 (5 bases). The sample taken for sequencing was peripheral blood. This clonotype originated in a man between 45 and 60 years old with acute or convalescent COVID-19. The CDR3 nucleotides read TGTGCCAGCAGCCAAGACAGTGGGGACTATGGCTACACCTTC. Residues: CASSQDSGDYGYTF.